The 13 T cell receptor beta chains below all came from one sample that was sequenced in a study of identical twins (dated by TCRdb to about 2016). The receptor library was made with 5' RACE. Instrument on record: Illumina HiSeq 2000. TCRdb reprocessed the public reads (quality trimming at Q25 with fastp, clone calling with MiXCR) and kept in-frame beta chains. A single entry per CDR3 protein holds the most common genes and DNA from its merged rows. The sample contains just over 450,000 distinct CDR3 sequences, 12% to 15% of them found a single time. The ten largest make up about 0.52% of the sample. The sample also formed part of further work on yellow fever vaccine responses in identical twins.

Sequenced input: CD4+ T cells sorted from blood. These TCRs come from a woman younger than 30 in good health.

The chain links TRBV7-3 to TRBJ2-3, with D perhaps TRBD1 or TRBD2 (5 bases each). Per germline, CDR1 SGHTA and CDR2 FQGTGA. Trimming stripped 2 bases from V and 4 bases from J, with 10 bases between. This CDR3 region has 14 residues. The CDR3 sequence is CASSLLRGSDTQYF. The CDR3 DNA reads as TGTGCCAGCAGCTTACTTCGGGGCTCAGATACGCAGTATTTT.

This clonotype was counted at least ten times. The chain combines TRBV5-1 with TRBJ2-3; D unclear. The CDR3 length is 13 residues. CDR1 is SGHRS and CDR2 is YFSETQ in the germline V gene. The germline V and J ends were trimmed by 5 bases and 5 bases, with 12 bases remaining between them. CDR3 sequence: CASSLPLGDTQYF. For the CDR3, the DNA is TGCGCCAGCAGTCTTCCCCTTGGAGATACGCAGTATTTT.

The V gene is TRBV7-6, the J gene TRBJ2-5; D is possibly TRBD1 (5 bases). CDR1 and CDR2 from the germline V gene are SGHVS and FNYEAQ. CDR3 length: 15 amino acids. V dropped 1 base and J dropped 5 bases, with 14 bases sitting between them. CDR3 residues: CASSLEGRAWETQYF. In DNA form, the CDR3 reads TGTGCCAGCAGCTTAGAGGGCAGGGCATGGGAGACCCAGTACTTC.

The chain recombines TRBV12-3 or TRBV12-4 with TRBJ2-2; 7 bases align to TRBD2. This CDR3 is built from 15 residues. V trimming: 10 bases; J trimming: 1 base; junction bases outside the gene matches: 9. CDR3 sequence reads: CATRRAGVNTGELFF. CDR3 nucleotides: TGTGCCACCAGAAGGGCGGGAGTGAACACCGGGGAGCTGTTTTTT.

In regard to this clonotype: Just one base apart from a much larger clone, this may be a read error. CDR3 coding DNA: TGCAGCGCCACCGGACTAGCGGGAGGCACAGATACGCAGCATTTT. Translating it yields CSATGLAGGTDTQHF. The chain carries TRBV29-1 and TRBJ2-3; D gene uncertain. The DNA end lines up better with TRBJ1-5; the J call may be wrong. Germline V gene data show CDR1 as SQVTM and CDR2 as ANQGSEA. The CDR3 contains 15 residues.

This clonotype was seen a few times. J is TRBJ2-1 and V is TRBV7-2, with 8 nucleotides matching TRBD2. V lost 2 bases, J lost 5 bases, and 5 bases stayed unmatched. Germline-derived CDR1 and CDR2 are SGHTA and FQGNSA. The CDR3 runs to 15 residues. The CDR3 spells CASSLKTSGDNEQFF. For the CDR3, the DNA is TGTGCCAGCAGCTTAAAAACTAGCGGCGACAATGAGCAGTTCTTC.

This clonotype was picked up a small number of times. The chain joins TRBV4-2 to TRBJ2-5; 7 positions agree with TRBD2. CDR3 length: 17 amino acids. V shed 1 base and J 0 bases; nucleotides not matched to a gene: 8. Looked up from germline, CDR1 is LGHNA and CDR2 is YNFKEQ. The CDR3 coding sequence is TGTGCCAGCAGCCAAGGGCTCCAGCGGGACGACCAAGAGACCCAGTACTTC. Its translation: CASSQGLQRDDQETQYF.

The V call is TRBV27, the J call TRBJ2-7; possibly TRBD1 or TRBD2 for D (5 bases each). This CDR3 has 15 amino acids. Deletions cut 0 bases from V and 5 bases from J, with 14 bases between. Germline CDR1 is MNHEY and CDR2 is SMNVEV (reference sequence). The CDR3 nucleotides are TGTGCCAGCAGTTTATCGATTGTGGGGGTAGACGAGCAGTACTTC. This translates into CASSLSIVGVDEQYF.

This clonotype was observed a handful of times. The rearrangement joins TRBV5-6 to TRBJ2-7; 11 nucleotides agree with TRBD2. Germline loops: CDR1 SGHDT, CDR2 YYEEEE. The CDR3 has 16 amino acids. The V segment lost 2 bases and the J segment 0 bases; nucleotides outside the gene matches: 4. The CDR3: CASSFRLAGNSYEQYF. As DNA, the CDR3 is TGTGCCAGCAGCTTTAGACTAGCGGGAAACTCCTACGAGCAGTACTTC.

The chain couples TRBV15 to TRBJ2-7, with TRBD1 matching 10 bases. From germline, CDR1 is LNHNV and CDR2 YYDKDF (reference sequence). With 1 base clipped from V and 0 bases from J, the junction kept 6 bases outside the gene matches. This CDR3 has 17 residues. CDR3 coding DNA: TGTGCCACCAGCAGAGGGGACAGGGGACCTAACTCCTACGAGCAGTACTTC. It translates to CATSRGDRGPNSYEQYF.

This clonotype was recorded only once. The rearrangement joins TRBV7-3 to TRBJ2-3, with 9 bases identical to TRBD2. The junction had 3 bases not matched to a gene; V was cut back by 3 bases and J by 5 bases. Germline V gene data show CDR1 as SGHTA and CDR2 as FQGTGA. This CDR3 contains 14 residues. This CDR3 is CASSFSGGGDTQYF. Here the CDR3 DNA reads TGTGCCAGCAGCTTTAGCGGGGGAGGAGATACGCAGTATTTT.

This clonotype appeared a few times. The chain uses TRBV7-2 and TRBJ2-1, with a tentative D call TRBD2 (5 bases). The CDR3 covers 15 residues. The ends were cut back, 6 bases at V and 0 bases at J, with 12 bases in the middle. Germline V lookup: CDR1 SGHTA, CDR2 FQGNSA. CDR3 sequence (DNA): TGTGCCAGCAGTCCCGGGAAAGGCTCCTACAATGAGCAGTTCTTC. Translating gives CASSPGKGSYNEQFF.

The V call is TRBV2, the J call TRBJ2-7; D is ambiguous. This CDR3 spans 14 amino acids. The germline V gene has CDR1 SNHLY and CDR2 FYNNEI. V was clipped by 5 bases and J by 1 base, with 12 bases between them. The CDR3 DNA sequence: TGTGCCAGCAGTCCACAGACTGTTTCCTACGAGCAGTACTTC. This gives the protein CASSPQTVSYEQYF.